The 7 T cell receptor beta chains below all came from one sample that was sequenced in a study of human T cells and chemical hapten exposure (dated by TCRdb to the early 2020s). The sample's time point label, in plain terms: patch test 1, 2 weeks after DPC sensitization. In the paper's terms, the treatment or condition label means: therapeutic diphenylcyclopropenone sensitization with weekly scalp DPC. Library creation used RACE. The sample was run on a NextSeq 500. TCRdb itself trimmed the public reads at Q25 with fastp, ran MiXCR and retained productive beta chains. Each entry is one CDR3 protein sequence, shown with its most common DNA and genes. The sample data list approximately 80,000 distinct CDR3 sequences, and around 11% of these were observed just once. In total, the top ten clones hold approximately 4.4% of the sample. Source: whole blood, taken in connection with sensitization to the hapten diphenylcyclopropenone (DPC). Receptors originate from a woman aged 50 to 65 with alopecia areata. Some clones in this sample may be carry-over from other donors' samples.

In this sample, this clonotype turned up a few times. This chain links TRBV19 with TRBJ2-1, with 13 nucleotides matching TRBD2. Germline lookup yields CDR1 LNHDA and CDR2 SQIVND (reference sequence). There are 18 residues in the CDR3. J lost 0 bases, V lost 7 bases, and 9 bases had no gene match. CDR3 residues: CASNSPGLAGSSYNEQFF. CDR3 nucleotide sequence: TGTGCCAGTAACTCACCGGGACTAGCGGGATCCTCCTACAATGAGCAGTTCTTC.

This clonotype was detected a few times. This sequence joins TRBV5-1 and TRBJ1-1, with D tentatively TRBD1 (5 bases). There are 15 residues in the CDR3. V was pared by 0 bases and J by 1 base, with 10 bases between. Looked up from germline, CDR1 is SGHRS and CDR2 is YFSETQ. The CDR3 loop is CASSLGGTSNTEAFF. The CDR3 coding sequence is TGCGCCAGCAGCTTGGGAGGGACTTCGAACACTGAAGCTTTCTTT.

This clonotype was detected many times. The V and J genes are TRBV14 and TRBJ1-2; TRBD1 matches 7 bases. CDR1 SGHDN and CDR2 FVKESK come from the germline V gene. The CDR3 is 16 amino acids. With V trimmed by 0 bases and J by 8 bases, 12 bases remained unmatched. CDR3 DNA: TGTGCCAGCAGCCAAGATCTATTACAGGGGAAGAGCGGCTACACCTTC. Translated, it gives CASSQDLLQGKSGYTF.

There are a few counts of this clonotype. CDR3 sequence: CSVGQGAETQYF. The CDR3 DNA is TGCAGCGTGGGACAGGGTGCAGAGACCCAGTACTTC. The rearrangement joins TRBV29-1 to TRBJ2-5; 9 bases line up with TRBD1. The CDR3 extends over 12 amino acids. After removal of 6 bases from V and 4 bases from J, the junction contained 3 bases not matched to a gene. The germline gives CDR1 SQVTM, CDR2 ANQGSEA.

This clonotype was found many times. This rearrangement joins TRBV6-6 to TRBJ2-7; D perhaps matches TRBD2 (7 bases). Trimming stripped 6 bases from V and 6 bases from J, with 21 bases between. The CDR3 contains 15 residues. The germline gives CDR1 MNHNY, CDR2 SVGAGI (reference sequence). The CDR3 bases are TGTGCCAGCAGCCTTGGGGGGGCCCGAGAGTCCGAGCAGTACTTC. Protein product: CASSLGGARESEQYF.

This clonotype was seen more than once but under ten times. The chain carries TRBV4-2 and TRBJ1-5; D call uncertain. The CDR3 covers 14 residues. In germline, CDR1 is LGHNA, CDR2 YNFKEQ. V gave up 0 bases and J gave up 7 bases, with 10 bases separating them. The CDR3 nucleotides are TGTGCCAGCAGCCAAGAGAAGGTCCGGCAGCCCCAGCATTTT. Translation: CASSQEKVRQPQHF.

This clonotype turned up a few times. The chain links TRBV20-1 to TRBJ2-5; D call uncertain. Per germline, CDR1 DFQATT and CDR2 SNEGSKA (reference sequence). V was shortened by 0 bases and J by 1 base, with 21 bases between the two germline ends. The length of the CDR3 is 18 residues. CDR3 nucleotide sequence: TGCAGTGCTAGAGATCCGGCCAGACACGAAGGCCCCCAAGAGACCCAGTACTTC. It specifies CSARDPARHEGPQETQYF.